The 31 T cell receptor beta chains below were found in one sample sequenced in a study of blood T cell repertoires in COVID-19. The protocol was immunoSEQ multiplex PCR, while the TCRdb copy is restricted to in-frame clones and leaves out a portion. The sample shows approximately 58,000 clones, 77% of them seen only once. Sequenced sample: peripheral blood. These TCRs come from a man aged 70 or older with active or convalescent COVID-19.

This clone has only a few counts. The V call is TRBV2, the J call TRBJ2-3; D is undetermined. CDR1 SNHLY and CDR2 FYNNEI come from the germline V gene. The V gene lost 4 bases and the J gene lost 2 bases, with 4 bases spanning the gap. This CDR3 spans 12 amino acids. CDR3 in amino acids: CASSAITDTQYF. The CDR3 coding sequence is TGTGCCAGCAGTGCAATCACAGATACGCAGTATTTT.

This chain connects TRBV18 to TRBJ2-2, with TRBD2 identical over 12 bases. This CDR3 has 17 amino acids. The trim removed 3 bases at V and 6 bases at J, leaving 8 bases unmatched. Germline-derived CDR1 and CDR2 are KGHSH and LQKENI. The CDR3 DNA reads TGTGCCAGCTCACCGGGCATAGGACTAGCGGGACCCGGGGAGCTGTTTTTT. Its protein is CASSPGIGLAGPGELFF.

This clone was counted only a few times. The chain uses TRBV2 and TRBJ1-2; TRBD1 aligns across 9 bases. Germline loops: CDR1 SNHLY, CDR2 FYNNEI. Trimming at V came to 5 bases and at J to 8 bases, leaving 6 bases not matched to a gene. This CDR3 region has 13 residues. CDR3 bases: TGTGCCAGCAGTTGGACAGGGGATGGCGGCTACACCTTC. This codes for CASSWTGDGGYTF.

This chain connects TRBV6-5 to TRBJ2-7; the D gene is possibly TRBD2 (6 bases). This CDR3 is built from 15 residues. Trimming removed 7 bases at V and 3 bases at J, with 19 bases between. The V gene's germline CDR1 is MNHEY and CDR2 SVGAGI. CDR3 residues: CASTPSRERVYEQYF. For the CDR3, the DNA is TGTGCCAGCACCCCATCTCGGGAGCGGGTCTACGAGCAGTACTTC.

The rearrangement uses TRBV6-6 and TRBJ2-1; 8 nucleotides match TRBD2. Germline V gene data show CDR1 as MNHNY and CDR2 as SVGAGI (reference sequence). This CDR3 contains 16 residues. With 7 bases clipped from V and 5 bases from J, the junction kept 13 bases outside the gene matches. In DNA, the CDR3 is TGTGCCAGCACCGGAGGGTTTAGCGGGGTAAACAATGAGCAGTTCTTC. This translates into CASTGGFSGVNNEQFF.

This clone has only a few counts. The genes are TRBV7-9 and TRBJ1-2, with unresolved D. The V gene lost 5 bases and the J gene lost 4 bases, with 17 bases spanning the gap. The CDR3 has 15 amino acids. CDR1 is SEHNR and CDR2 is FQNEAQ in the germline V gene (reference sequence). The CDR3 spells CASSASRTQIYGYTF. The CDR3 DNA reads TGTGCCAGCAGCGCCTCTAGAACCCAGATCTATGGCTACACCTTC. Looking up the rest from reference TRBV7-9 and TRBJ1-2 gives the full variable domain: DTGVSQNPRHKITKRGQNVTFRCDPISEHNRLYWYRQTLGQGPEFLTYFQNEAQLEKSRLLSDRFSAERPKGSFSTLEIQRTEQGDSAMYLCASSASRTQIYGYTFGSGTRLTVV.

The genes are TRBV29-1 and TRBJ1-5; the D is unclear. The CDR3 spans 13 residues. Germline-derived CDR1 and CDR2 are SQVTM and ANQGSEA. Trimming cost V 7 bases and J 4 bases, with 14 bases left between them. CDR3 region: CSGIVGPNQPQHF. CDR3 in DNA: TGCAGCGGTATTGTGGGCCCGAATCAGCCCCAGCATTTT.

The gene calls are TRBV6-1 and TRBJ1-2; no firm D call. V was shortened by 0 bases and J by 8 bases, with 16 bases between the two germline ends. Germline values: CDR1 MNHNS, CDR2 SASEGT. The CDR3 has 15 amino acids. The CDR3 region is CASSEAPGSGGGYTF. The CDR3 coding sequence is TGTGCCAGCAGTGAAGCGCCGGGATCGGGAGGGGGCTACACCTTC.

The chain couples TRBV10-1 to TRBJ1-2; 10 nucleotides agree with TRBD1. Germline-derived CDR1 and CDR2 are WNHNN and SYGVQD (reference sequence). The CDR3 consists of 16 residues. Germline trimming cut 10 bases from V and 4 bases from J; bases unmatched to any gene: 15. Written as DNA, the CDR3 is TGCGCCACCGAAGAGACAGGGGGCGCGGAGCGCTATGGCTACACCTTC. This encodes CATEETGGAERYGYTF.

The genes are TRBV7-2 and TRBJ2-7; 8 bases are shared with TRBD2. Per germline, CDR1 SGHTA and CDR2 FQGNSA. The trim removed 5 bases at V and 2 bases at J, leaving 2 bases unmatched. This CDR3 region has 13 residues. The CDR3 reads CASSKLAAYEQYF. The DNA for the CDR3 is TGTGCCAGCAGCAAACTAGCGGCCTACGAGCAGTACTTC.

This chain uses TRBV9 with TRBJ2-2; 9 bases align to TRBD2. The CDR3 is made up of 16 amino acids. With V trimmed by 4 bases and J by 4 bases, 8 bases remained unmatched. The germline gives CDR1 SGDLS, CDR2 YYNGEE. The CDR3 bases are TGTGCCAGCAGCCTCACCGGGACTAGCTTCACCGGGGAGCTGTTTTTT. Translation: CASSLTGTSFTGELFF.

V is TRBV9 and J is TRBJ2-1; 14 bases line up with TRBD2. Germline V gene data show CDR1 as SGDLS and CDR2 as YYNGEE. V shed 4 bases and J 8 bases; nucleotides not matched to a gene: 2. The CDR3 length is 14 residues. As DNA, the CDR3 is TGTGCCAGCAGCTCGACTAGCGGGAGGGATGAGCAGTTCTTC. This encodes CASSSTSGRDEQFF.

J is TRBJ2-5 and V is TRBV7-2; no firm D call. Germline V lookup: CDR1 SGHTA, CDR2 FQGNSA. The CDR3 is made up of 13 amino acids. V was clipped by 5 bases and J by 2 bases, with 9 bases between them. The CDR3, as DNA: TGTGCCAGCAGCCGTTCACTACAAGAGACCCAGTACTTC. This sequence encodes CASSRSLQETQYF.

CDR3 protein: CASSLFMNTEAFF. The DNA of the CDR3 is TGTGCCAGCAGCTTATTTATGAACACTGAAGCTTTCTTT. The rearrangement uses TRBV11-2 and TRBJ1-1; D is undetermined. This CDR3 spans 13 amino acids. V was clipped by 2 bases and J by 0 bases, with 4 bases between them. Germline V lookup: CDR1 SGHAT, CDR2 FQNNGV.

In its sample, this clone was seen once. CDR3 nucleotide sequence: TGCGCCAGCAGCGCGGGACAGGGCTTTGAAGCTTTCTTT. Protein product: CASSAGQGFEAFF. The gene calls are TRBV5-1 and TRBJ1-1; 9 bases agree with TRBD1. The V gene's germline CDR1 is SGHRS and CDR2 YFSETQ. V lost 4 bases to trimming and J lost 7 bases; unmatched junction nucleotides: 5. The CDR3 runs to 13 residues. The full variable domain, rest sourced from reference TRBV5-1 and TRBJ1-1, is KAGVTQTPRYLIKTRGQQVTLSCSPISGHRSVSWYQQTPGQGLQFLFEYFSETQRNKGNFPGRFSGRQFSNSRSEMNVSTLELGDSALYLCASSAGQGFEAFFGQGTRLTVV.

This clone was recorded at least ten times. The chain links TRBV11-3 to TRBJ2-3; 10 bases fit TRBD2. V gave up 0 bases and J gave up 3 bases; unmatched junction bases: 6. CDR1 SGHNT and CDR2 YENEEA come from the germline V gene. The CDR3 consists of 17 residues. The CDR3 here is CASSLESSGSVTDTQYF. CDR3 DNA: TGTGCCAGCAGCTTAGAATCTAGCGGGAGCGTTACAGATACGCAGTATTTT.

This chain uses TRBV3-1 (or the pseudogene TRBV3-2) with TRBJ1-4; D not certain. Trimming cost V 0 bases and J 10 bases, with 9 bases left between them. Germline loops: CDR1 LGHDT, CDR2 YNNKEL (reference sequence). The CDR3 extends over 13 amino acids. Written as DNA, the CDR3 is TGTGCCAGCAGCCAAGACAGGTTCGGAAAACTGTTTTTT. It is translated as CASSQDRFGKLFF.

The chain uses TRBV5-6 and TRBJ1-1, with D unclear. The CDR3 totals 14 residues. Germline V gives CDR1 SGHDT, CDR2 YYEEEE. V shed 6 bases and J shed 1 base, with 13 bases lying between them. The CDR3 bases are TGTGCCAGCAAATATACTATACGGAACACTGAAGCTTTCTTT. Encoded protein: CASKYTIRNTEAFF. Based on the CDR3 plus reference TRBV5-6 and TRBJ1-1, the full variable domain is DAGVTQSPTHLIKTRGQQVTLRCSPKSGHDTVSWYQQALGQGPQFIFQYYEEEERQRGNFPDRFSGHQFPNYSSELNVNALLLGDSALYLCASKYTIRNTEAFFGQGTRLTVV.

The chain joins TRBV21-1 to TRBJ2-7; whether TRBD2, the table's D call, matches the DNA was not checked. TRBV21-1 is marked as a pseudogene. CDR3 length: 11 amino acids. The CDR3 DNA follows: TGTGCCAGCAACTTAGTCCACGAGCAGTACTTC. Amino acid sequence: CASNLVHEQYF.

The chain uses TRBV15 and TRBJ1-1; TRBD1 agrees at 7 bases. The CDR3 has 15 residues. Germline CDR1 and CDR2: LNHNV and YYDKDF (reference sequence). J gave up 4 bases and V 2 bases, and 7 bases lay outside the gene matches. This CDR3 reads CATSRTQGFGTEAFF. The CDR3 nucleotides read TGTGCCACCAGCAGAACACAGGGGTTCGGCACTGAAGCTTTCTTT. The whole variable domain, filled in from reference TRBV15 and TRBJ1-1, reads DAMVIQNPRYQVTQFGKPVTLSCSQTLNHNVMYWYQQKSSQAPKLLFHYYDKDFNNEADTPDNFQSRRPNTSFCFLDIRSPGLGDTAMYLCATSRTQGFGTEAFFGQGTRLTVV.

The chain uses TRBV27 and TRBJ2-5; maybe TRBD2 (6 bases). Deletions cut 6 bases from V and 5 bases from J, with 22 bases between. The length of the CDR3 is 16 residues. CDR1 and CDR2 (germline): MNHEY, SMNVEV (reference sequence). The CDR3 DNA follows: TGTGCCAGCAGCCGATGGAGGGGCGAGGGAGTCGAGACCCAGTACTTC. As protein: CASSRWRGEGVETQYF.

The chain combines TRBV14 with TRBJ1-1; D is possibly TRBD1 (6 bases). V lost 4 bases and J lost 0, with 9 bases in between. Germline assignment: CDR1 SGHDN and CDR2 FVKESK. The CDR3 loop spans 14 amino acids. In nucleotides, the CDR3 is TGTGCCAGCAGCCGACAGGTAATGAACACTGAAGCTTTCTTT. Translation: CASSRQVMNTEAFF.

V usage is TRBV6-6 and J usage is TRBJ2-7; TRBD1 might be the D (6 bases). CDR1 and CDR2 from the germline V gene are MNHNY and SVGAGI (reference sequence). The CDR3 loop spans 12 amino acids. V gave up 5 bases and J gave up 4 bases, with 9 bases separating them. CDR3 bases: TGTGCCAGCAGTAGGGACATGTACGAGCAGTACTTC. The encoded protein is CASSRDMYEQYF.

The chain links TRBV10-3 to TRBJ1-1, with D uncertain. The germline V gene encodes CDR1 ENHRY and CDR2 SYGVKD. The ends were cut back, 10 bases at V and 11 bases at J, with 14 bases in the middle. The CDR3 totals 10 residues. CDR3 loop: CANGPPGAFF. The CDR3 DNA is TGTGCCAACGGGCCCCCGGGGGCTTTCTTT.

This clone was observed a single time. The V and J genes are TRBV18 and TRBJ2-1; no firm D call. Germline CDR1 and CDR2: KGHSH and LQKENI. The CDR3 covers 14 residues. V was cut by 3 bases and J by 5 bases, with 11 bases left in between. For the CDR3, the DNA is TGTGCCAGCTCACCGCCCTTGAGGAACAATGAGCAGTTCTTC. Protein sequence: CASSPPLRNNEQFF.

The V call is TRBV12-5, the J call TRBJ1-5, with a tentative D call TRBD1 (5 bases). The CDR3 sequence is 16 residues long. The V gene lost 5 bases and the J gene lost 3 bases, with 17 bases spanning the gap. Germline CDR1 reads LGHNT; CDR2 reads FRNRAP. The CDR3 reads CASGPDGGGDNQPQHF. CDR3 sequence (DNA): TGTGCTAGTGGTCCGGACGGGGGGGGAGACAATCAGCCCCAGCATTTT.

This clone was observed many times. The chain combines TRBV11-3 with TRBJ2-3, with 7 bases aligning to TRBD1. Germline assignment: CDR1 SGHNT and CDR2 YENEEA. V trimming: 5 bases; J trimming: 3 bases; junction bases outside the gene matches: 5. The CDR3 runs 14 residues. In DNA, the CDR3 is TGTGCCAGCAGCCCCCGGGACAGTACAGATACGCAGTATTTT. Protein sequence: CASSPRDSTDTQYF.

V is TRBV5-1 and J is TRBJ2-1; 12 nucleotides match TRBD1. In germline, CDR1 is SGHRS, CDR2 YFSETQ. V shed 4 bases and J 6 bases; nucleotides not matched to a gene: 8. The CDR3 extends over 16 amino acids. The CDR3 here is CASSRGGTGGFNEQFF. DNA for the CDR3: TGCGCCAGCAGCCGCGGAGGGACAGGGGGCTTCAATGAGCAGTTCTTC.

The rearrangement links TRBV4-3 to TRBJ2-1; the D is unclear. Germline CDR1 LGHNA, CDR2 YSLEER. The CDR3 covers 15 residues. The V and J ends lost 0 bases and 3 bases respectively, with 9 bases between them. The DNA of the CDR3 is TGCGCCAGCAGCCAAGAAGGAACTATCTACAATGAGCAGTTCTTC. Protein product: CASSQEGTIYNEQFF.

The V gene is TRBV14, the J gene TRBJ1-3, with D unresolved. The CDR3 contains 14 residues. Germline values: CDR1 SGHDN, CDR2 FVKESK. Trimming stripped 1 base from V and 4 bases from J, with 8 bases between. The chain's CDR3 is CASSQAPSGNTIYF. The CDR3, as DNA: TGTGCCAGCAGCCAAGCCCCGAGCGGAAACACCATATATTTT.

The chain joins TRBV5-6 to TRBJ2-1; a weak D match, TRBD1 (6 bases). The CDR3 runs to 15 residues. Germline CDR1 reads SGHDT; CDR2 reads YYEEEE. Trimming pared 4 bases from V and 1 base from J, leaving 12 bases between. The CDR3 is CASSGWGRSYNEQFF. DNA of the CDR3: TGTGCCAGCAGCGGTTGGGGGCGATCCTACAATGAGCAGTTCTTC.